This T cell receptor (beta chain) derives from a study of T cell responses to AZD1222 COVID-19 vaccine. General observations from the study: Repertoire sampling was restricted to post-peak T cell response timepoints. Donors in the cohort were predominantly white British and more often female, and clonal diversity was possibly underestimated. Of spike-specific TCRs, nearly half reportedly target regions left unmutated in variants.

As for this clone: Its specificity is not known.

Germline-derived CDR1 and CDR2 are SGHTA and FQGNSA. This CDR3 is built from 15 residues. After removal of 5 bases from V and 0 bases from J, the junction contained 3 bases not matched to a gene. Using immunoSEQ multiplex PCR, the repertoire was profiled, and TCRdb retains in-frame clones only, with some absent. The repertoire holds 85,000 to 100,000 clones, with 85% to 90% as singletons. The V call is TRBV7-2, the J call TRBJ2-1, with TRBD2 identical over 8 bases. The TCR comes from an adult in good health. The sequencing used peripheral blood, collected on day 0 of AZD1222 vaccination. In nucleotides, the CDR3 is TGTGCCAGCAGCCAGAGCGGGGGCTCCTACAATGAGCAGTTCTTC. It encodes CASSQSGGSYNEQFF.